The clone carrying this T cell receptor (beta chain) was counted a few times. Repertoires were generated with immunoSEQ multiplex PCR, while TCRdb's copy carries only in-frame clones and drops some. Of about 1.1 million clones in the sample, around three quarters were seen once. This entry is derived from a study of shared clonotypes between healthy human individuals. In germline, CDR1 is SGHRS, CDR2 YFSETQ. The CDR3 runs 12 residues. Trimming cost V 2 bases and J 10 bases, with 9 bases left between them. The sample consisted of memory CD4+ T cells from PBMCs. As for subset: CD45RA-negative fraction. The clonotype was recovered from a young man in good health. Some clones in this sample may be carry-over from other donors' samples. This rearrangement joins TRBV5-1 to TRBJ2-2; D might be TRBD1 (6 bases). CDR3 bases: TGCGCCAGCAGCTTACCGGGACAGGAGCTGTTTTTT. The encoded protein is CASSLPGQELFF.